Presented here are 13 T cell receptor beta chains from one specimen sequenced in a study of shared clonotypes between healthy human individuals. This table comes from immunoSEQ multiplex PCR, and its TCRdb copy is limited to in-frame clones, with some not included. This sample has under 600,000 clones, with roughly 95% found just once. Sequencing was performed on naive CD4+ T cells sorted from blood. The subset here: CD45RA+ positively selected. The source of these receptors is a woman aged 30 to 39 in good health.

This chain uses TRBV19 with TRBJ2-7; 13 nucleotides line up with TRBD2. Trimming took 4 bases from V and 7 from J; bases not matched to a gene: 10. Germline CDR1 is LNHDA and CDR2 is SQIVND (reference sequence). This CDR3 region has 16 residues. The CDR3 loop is CASSNRLAGGRGEQYF. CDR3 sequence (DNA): TGTGCCAGTAGTAACCGACTAGCGGGAGGTAGAGGTGAGCAGTACTTC.

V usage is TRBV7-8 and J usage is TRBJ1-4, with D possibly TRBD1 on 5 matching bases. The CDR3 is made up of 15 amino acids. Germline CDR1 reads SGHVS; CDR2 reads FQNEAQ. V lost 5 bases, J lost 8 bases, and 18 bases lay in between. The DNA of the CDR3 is TGTGCCAGCAGCCCGGGGAGGGGAGGAGGAGAAAAACTGTTTTTT. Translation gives CASSPGRGGGEKLFF.

CDR3 residues: CASIALTSGRYEQFF. DNA for the CDR3: TGTGCCAGTATTGCCCTGACTAGCGGGAGGTATGAGCAGTTCTTC. The gene calls are TRBV19 and TRBJ2-1; TRBD2 matches at 13 bases. CDR1 is LNHDA and CDR2 is SQIVND in the germline V gene (reference sequence). V gave up 7 bases and J gave up 8 bases; unmatched junction bases: 8. The CDR3 runs to 15 residues.

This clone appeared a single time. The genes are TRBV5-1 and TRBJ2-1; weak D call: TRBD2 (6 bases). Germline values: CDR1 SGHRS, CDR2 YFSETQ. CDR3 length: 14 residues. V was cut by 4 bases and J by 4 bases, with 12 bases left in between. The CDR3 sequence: CASSTGVNYNEQFF. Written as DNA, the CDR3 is TGCGCCAGCAGCACGGGAGTCAATTACAATGAGCAGTTCTTC.

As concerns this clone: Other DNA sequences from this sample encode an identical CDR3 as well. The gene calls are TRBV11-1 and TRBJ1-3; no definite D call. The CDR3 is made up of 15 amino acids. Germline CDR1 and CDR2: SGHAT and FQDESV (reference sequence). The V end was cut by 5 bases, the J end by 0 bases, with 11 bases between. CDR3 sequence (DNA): TGTGCCAGCAGCCAGGACGTTAGCTCTGGAAACACCATATATTTT. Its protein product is CASSQDVSSGNTIYF.

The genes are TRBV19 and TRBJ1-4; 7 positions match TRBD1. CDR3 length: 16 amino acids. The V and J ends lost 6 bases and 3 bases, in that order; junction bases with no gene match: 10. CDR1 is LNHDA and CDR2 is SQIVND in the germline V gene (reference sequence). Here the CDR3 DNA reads TGTGCCAGTAGCTCGACAGGGACTTCGGCTAATGAAAAACTGTTTTTT. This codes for CASSSTGTSANEKLFF.

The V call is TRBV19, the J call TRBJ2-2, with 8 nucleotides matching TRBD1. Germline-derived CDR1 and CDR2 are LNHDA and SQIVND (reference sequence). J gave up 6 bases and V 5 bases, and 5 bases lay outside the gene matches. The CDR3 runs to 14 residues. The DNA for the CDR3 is TGTGCCAGTAGTCAGGACAGGGTAGCCGGGGAGCTGTTTTTT. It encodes CASSQDRVAGELFF.

The CDR3 loop reads CASSPAGGSGNTIYF. The CDR3 bases are TGTGCCAGCAGCCCTGCAGGGGGCTCTGGAAACACCATATATTTT. V gene TRBV7-8 combines with J gene TRBJ1-3; 7 bases align to TRBD1. Germline V CDR1 and CDR2: SGHVS, FQNEAQ. The CDR3 is 15 residues long. Trimming took 5 bases from V and 0 from J; bases not matched to a gene: 4.

Here the CDR3 DNA reads TGTGCCAGCAGCTTAGATCGTGGCAGAAGCTCCTACGAGCAGTACTTC. Its translation is CASSLDRGRSSYEQYF. V usage is TRBV11-2 and J usage is TRBJ2-7; D call uncertain. CDR1 and CDR2 (germline): SGHAT, FQNNGV. The CDR3 has 16 residues. V gave up 0 bases and J gave up 0 bases, with 12 bases separating them.

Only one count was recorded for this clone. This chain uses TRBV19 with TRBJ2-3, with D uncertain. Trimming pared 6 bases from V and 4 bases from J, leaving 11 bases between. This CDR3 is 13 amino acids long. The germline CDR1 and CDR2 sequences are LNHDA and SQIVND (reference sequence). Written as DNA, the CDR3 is TGTGCCAGTAGCAACCGGTACGCAGATACGCAGTATTTT. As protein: CASSNRYADTQYF.

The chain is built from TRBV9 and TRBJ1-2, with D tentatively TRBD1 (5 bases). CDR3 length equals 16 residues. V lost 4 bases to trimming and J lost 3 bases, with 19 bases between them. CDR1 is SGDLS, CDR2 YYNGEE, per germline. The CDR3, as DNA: TGTGCCAGCAGCCTTCGGGGCGACCAAGCTTACTATGGCTACACCTTC. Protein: CASSLRGDQAYYGYTF.

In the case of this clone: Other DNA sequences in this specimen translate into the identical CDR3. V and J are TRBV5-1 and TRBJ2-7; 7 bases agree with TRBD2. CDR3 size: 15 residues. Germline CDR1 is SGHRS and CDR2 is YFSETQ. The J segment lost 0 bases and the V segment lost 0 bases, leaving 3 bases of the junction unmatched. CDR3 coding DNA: TGCGCCAGCAGCTTGGTAGGCGGGAGCTCCTACGAGCAGTACTTC. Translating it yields CASSLVGGSSYEQYF.

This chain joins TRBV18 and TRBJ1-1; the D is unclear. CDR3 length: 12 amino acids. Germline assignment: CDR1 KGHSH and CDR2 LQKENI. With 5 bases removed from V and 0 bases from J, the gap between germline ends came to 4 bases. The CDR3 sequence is CASSTMNTEAFF. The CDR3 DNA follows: TGTGCCAGCTCAACTATGAACACTGAAGCTTTCTTT.